The 4 T cell receptor beta chains below all came from one sample that was sequenced in a study of response to subunit inactivated influenza vaccine. TCRdb itself ran the RT-PCR reads through MiXCR, one entry per CDR3 protein. The data contain roughly 710,000 distinct CDR3 sequences, 12% to 15% of them singletons. This specimen was PBMCs from blood, taken less than 15 days before vaccination. These receptors originate from a man aged 45-65 years who received an inactivated influenza vaccine.

A few counts support this clonotype. The CDR3 bases are TGTGCCAGCAGCGTAGCTGGGGCAGGGGAAGCTTTCTTT. Its protein is CASSVAGAGEAFF. This sequence joins TRBV9 and TRBJ1-1, with D perhaps matching TRBD1 (5 bases). CDR1 is SGDLS, CDR2 YYNGEE, per germline. The ends were cut back, 0 bases at V and 8 bases at J, with 11 bases in the middle. This CDR3 comprises 13 residues.

This chain links TRBV30 with TRBJ2-1; D unclear. V lost 1 base to trimming and J lost 10 bases, with 14 bases between them. The CDR3 contains 13 residues. The germline V gene encodes CDR1 GTSNPN and CDR2 SVGIG (reference sequence). CDR3: CAWSDVATGEQFF. In nucleotides, the CDR3 is TGTGCCTGGAGTGACGTAGCCACTGGGGAGCAGTTCTTC.

This clonotype came up a few times. The chain joins TRBV6-5 to TRBJ2-2; no clear D. Germline V gives CDR1 MNHEY, CDR2 SVGAGI. V lost 2 bases and J lost 6, with 10 bases in between. The CDR3 covers 14 residues. The CDR3 spells CASSYPPIPGELFF. The CDR3 DNA reads as TGTGCCAGCAGTTACCCTCCAATACCCGGGGAGCTGTTTTTT.

The chain is built from TRBV20-1 and TRBJ2-4; D unresolved. Germline V gives CDR1 DFQATT, CDR2 SNEGSKA (reference sequence). The CDR3 loop spans 15 amino acids. V was pared by 0 bases and J by 3 bases, with 12 bases between. Here the CDR3 DNA reads TGCAGTGCTAGAGATCTGGGATCGGGCAAAAACATTCAGTACTTC. It encodes CSARDLGSGKNIQYF.